A single sample is the source of the 13 T cell receptor beta chains below, sequenced in a study of cytomegalovirus exposure and HLA in healthy donors (dated by TCRdb to about 2017). To prepare the library, the immunoSEQ multiplex PCR assay was applied. For the multiplex PCR, a mixture combining 60 forward primers for TCR Vbeta segments and 13 reverse primers for TCR Jbeta segments was used. Here the immuneACCESS table is served through TCRdb, limited to in-frame sequences with V and J called. Missing clones are a known gap in these copies; in checked studies unresolved V genes cover under half, and the rest lacks a known reason. This sample gives about 250,000 clones in total; approximately 85% of them show up just once. The ten biggest clones cover about 0.22% of the sample. The source material was PBMCs. These TCRs come from a girl aged 2-15 years in good health and CMV-seronegative.

The rearrangement uses TRBV5-4 and TRBJ1-2; TRBD1 is a possible D gene (6 bases). The V gene's germline CDR1 is SGHNT and CDR2 YYREEE (reference sequence). Trimming removed 3 bases at V and 3 bases at J, with 12 bases between. This CDR3 spans 14 amino acids. The CDR3 DNA reads as TGTGCCAGCAGCTGGGGGACACGAGACTATGGCTACACCTTC. Residues: CASSWGTRDYGYTF. The variable domain in full, with the rest retrieved from reference TRBV5-4 and TRBJ1-2, is ETGVTQSPTHLIKTRGQQVTLRCSSQSGHNTVSWYQQALGQGPQFIFQYYREEENGRGNFPPRFSGLQFPNYSSELNVNALELDDSALYLCASSWGTRDYGYTFGSGTRLTVV.

V and J are TRBV5-1 and TRBJ2-3; TRBD2 is a possible D gene (5 bases). V was clipped by 6 bases and J by 6 bases, with 14 bases between them. The CDR3 extends over 13 amino acids. Per germline, CDR1 SGHRS and CDR2 YFSETQ. CDR3 nucleotides: TGCGCCAGCAACGGGATACCGCGGGATACGCAGTATTTT. Protein product: CASNGIPRDTQYF.

To note about this clone: At one boundary the junction diverges from the germline segment, which might be a read error. The V call is TRBV7-9, the J call TRBJ2-7, with D possibly being TRBD1 (6 bases). The CDR3 is 14 amino acids. CDR1 SEHNR and CDR2 FQNEAQ come from the germline V gene (reference sequence). The CDR3 sequence is CSSSPKGVAYEQYF. CDR3 DNA: TGTTCCAGCAGCCCCAAGGGGGTCGCCTACGAGCAGTACTTC.

The chain combines TRBV6-5 with TRBJ2-7; 8 nucleotides agree with TRBD2. This CDR3 spans 14 amino acids. Germline CDR1 and CDR2: MNHEY and SVGAGI. Losses at the gene ends were 3 bases for V and 5 bases for J; bases not matched to a gene: 6. The CDR3 DNA reads as TGTGCCAGCAGTTATGGGGGACTAGTGAACGAGCAGTACTTC. Translated: CASSYGGLVNEQYF.

V gene TRBV5-5 combines with J gene TRBJ2-7; D remains unclear. The CDR3 sequence is 13 residues long. Germline assignment: CDR1 SGHKS and CDR2 YYEKEE (reference sequence). The germline V and J ends were trimmed by 2 bases and 5 bases, with 11 bases remaining between them. CDR3 loop: CASSLPQIDEQYF. The CDR3 bases are TGTGCCAGCAGCTTACCCCAGATTGACGAGCAGTACTTC.

The V call is TRBV9, the J call TRBJ1-3; D is perhaps TRBD1 (6 bases). The CDR3 consists of 16 residues. Germline assignment: CDR1 SGDLS and CDR2 YYNGEE. The ends were cut back, 0 bases at V and 8 bases at J, with 18 bases in the middle. The CDR3 region has the DNA TGTGCCAGCAGCGTAGCTCCCGGGAGGGGGATGGACACCATATATTTT. Translating it yields CASSVAPGRGMDTIYF.

With regard to this clone: Other DNA sequences in the sample encode the same CDR3. This chain connects TRBV7-9 to TRBJ2-3, with D perhaps matching TRBD1 (5 bases). Germline CDR1 is SEHNR and CDR2 is FQNEAQ (reference sequence). The ends were cut back, 0 bases at V and 3 bases at J, with 7 bases in the middle. This CDR3 contains 14 residues. The CDR3 spells CASSLAGATDTQYF. CDR3 bases: TGTGCCAGCAGCTTAGCAGGGGCTACAGATACGCAGTATTTT.

The table lists this clone with a count of one. The rearrangement joins TRBV5-1 to TRBJ2-3; 7 nucleotides line up with TRBD1. Trimming at V came to 4 bases and at J to 4 bases, leaving 6 bases not matched to a gene. The length of the CDR3 is 14 residues. In germline, CDR1 is SGHRS, CDR2 YFSETQ. CDR3 protein: CASSPPDRSDTQYF. DNA of the CDR3: TGCGCCAGCAGCCCCCCGGACAGGTCAGATACGCAGTATTTT. Drawing the rest from reference TRBV5-1 and TRBJ2-3, the complete variable domain is KAGVTQTPRYLIKTRGQQVTLSCSPISGHRSVSWYQQTPGQGLQFLFEYFSETQRNKGNFPGRFSGRQFSNSRSEMNVSTLELGDSALYLCASSPPDRSDTQYFGPGTRLTVL.

This chain connects TRBV5-5 to TRBJ2-3; weak D call: TRBD2 (5 bases). V was clipped by 4 bases and J by 2 bases, with 14 bases between them. This CDR3 contains 15 residues. Germline CDR1 and CDR2: SGHKS and YYEKEE (reference sequence). DNA of the CDR3: TGTGCCAGCAGCCCGAGGGAGCCTTACACAGATACGCAGTATTTT. Its translation is CASSPREPYTDTQYF.

The chain combines TRBV11-2 with TRBJ2-3, with 14 bases matching TRBD2. V was clipped by 0 bases and J by 0 bases; unmatched bases: 5. CDR3 length equals 19 residues. Germline CDR1 and CDR2: SGHAT and FQNNGV. As DNA, the CDR3 is TGTGCCAGCAGCTTAGATTTGACTAGCGGGGGGGCTAGCACAGATACGCAGTATTTT. It is translated as CASSLDLTSGGASTDTQYF.

The CDR3 sequence: CASTPVGGYEAFF. DNA of the CDR3: TGTGCCAGCACCCCTGTAGGAGGATATGAAGCTTTCTTT. J is TRBJ1-1 and V is TRBV6-5; no clear D gene. Germline CDR1 MNHEY, CDR2 SVGAGI. CDR3 length equals 13 residues. Trimming removed 7 bases at V and 7 bases at J, with 16 bases between.

V is TRBV19 and J is TRBJ2-2; 9 bases align to TRBD1. Germline CDR1 is LNHDA and CDR2 is SQIVND (reference sequence). J gave up 5 bases and V 6 bases, and 1 base lay outside the gene matches. This CDR3 has 13 residues. The CDR3 loop is CASRGTGTGELFF. The CDR3 nucleotides are TGTGCCAGTAGAGGGACAGGGACCGGGGAGCTGTTTTTT.

This clone has just a few counts. The chain recombines TRBV7-2 with TRBJ2-7; TRBD2 aligns across 11 bases. The CDR3 contains 15 residues. With V trimmed by 6 bases and J by 6 bases, 10 bases remained unmatched. Germline-derived CDR1 and CDR2 are SGHTA and FQGNSA. CDR3 DNA: TGTGCCAGCAGTCTTAGCGGGGGGGCTCTGGTCGAGCAGTACTTC. It specifies CASSLSGGALVEQYF.